These 2 T cell receptor beta chains were all obtained from the same sample, sequenced in a study of CD8+CD57+ T cells in acquired aplastic anemia. Genomic DNA constituted the template upon which TCR beta VDJ and CDR3 profiling was performed. Using its own MiXCR run on the reads, TCRdb lists one record per CDR3 protein. Of about 62,000 distinct CDR3 sequences listed, around 50% are singletons. Input material: sorted CD4+, CD8+, or CD8+CD57+ T cells (not recorded which) from PBMCs. The receptors here all came from a human donor in good health, serving as a control.

V is TRBV2 and J is TRBJ1-5; TRBD1 matches at 11 bases. Germline CDR1 SNHLY, CDR2 FYNNEI. With V trimmed by 5 bases and J by 6 bases, 6 bases remained unmatched. CDR3 length: 15 residues. DNA of the CDR3: TGTGCCAGCAGTTTAGCAGGGACAGGGGGTCAGCCCCAGCATTTT. Its translation is CASSLAGTGGQPQHF.

This clonotype was detected many times. This rearrangement joins TRBV6-1 to TRBJ1-5; a possible D gene is TRBD1 (5 bases). Germline CDR1 is MNHNS and CDR2 is SASEGT. V lost 3 bases and J lost 6, with 12 bases in between. The CDR3 spans 14 residues. This CDR3 is CASSDRALGQPQHF. DNA for the CDR3: TGTGCCAGCAGTGACAGGGCCCTAGGTCAGCCCCAGCATTTT.